The rows below give T cell receptor beta chains drawn from one sample of a study of cytomegalovirus exposure and HLA in healthy donors. The repertoire was sequenced with immunoSEQ multiplex PCR; TCRdb's copy has only in-frame clones and lacks some. The sample holds roughly 190,000 clones, 75% to 90% seen once. What was sequenced was PBMCs. These receptors were taken from a woman aged 50 to 65 in good health and CMV-seropositive. Each CDR3 is given with its conserved first and last residue. Fields, in order: clone size, J gene, V gene, D gene, CDR3 DNA, CDR3 protein. The D gene is left open where the match is weak. Size tells how often a clone was seen (once, few, many) or the class of an expanded clone, and some rows leave it out.

>NA|TRBJ2-5|TRBV6-1|TRBD2
TGTGCCAGCAGTGATTTAGCGGGGGCGTCAGGTGAGCAGTACTTC
CASSDLAGASGEQYF
>NA|TRBJ2-4|TRBV7-2|NA
TGTGCCAGCAGCCCTCTAACCGGTTTAGCCAAAAACATTCAGTACTTC
CASSPLTGLAKNIQYF
>NA|TRBJ2-3|TRBV7-9|TRBD2
TGTGCCAGCAGCCCCCGACTAGCGGGGGGCACAGATACGCAGTATTTT
CASSPRLAGGTDTQYF
>NA|TRBJ2-7|TRBV5-1|TRBD1
TGCGCCAGCAGCGTGGGTATGGGACAGGGTAGTTACGAGCAGTACTTC
CASSVGMGQGSYEQYF
>once|TRBJ2-3|TRBV28|TRBD1
TGTGCCAGCAGTGGGACAGGGAACACAGATACGCAGTATTTT
CASSGTGNTDTQYF
>NA|TRBJ1-2|TRBV11-1|NA
TGTGCCAGCAGCTTAGATCCGGGTGACTATGGCTACACCTTC
CASSLDPGDYGYTF
>few|TRBJ1-6|TRBV2|TRBD1
TGTGCCAGCAGTTCCACAGGGGTGGGTTCACCCCTCCACTTT
CASSSTGVGSPLHF
>NA|TRBJ2-1|TRBV10-2|NA
TGCGCCAGCAGTGAGGACAGAACAATTTACAATGAGCAGTTCTTC
CASSEDRTIYNEQFF
>NA|TRBJ2-7|TRBV12-5|TRBD1
TGTGCTAGTGGTCGCGCCACAGGGGGCTCCTACGAGCAGTACTTC
CASGRATGGSYEQYF
>NA|TRBJ2-3|TRBV11-3|NA
TGTGCCAGCAGCTTAGAAGGGGGGGTCACAGATACGCAGTATTTT
CASSLEGGVTDTQYF